A selection of T cell receptor beta chains follows, all from one sample in a study of shared clonotypes between healthy human individuals. Profiling relied on immunoSEQ multiplex PCR, and the TCRdb table lists in-frame clones only, not all of them. The sample contains 2,500,000 or so clones, over 85% of which appear only once. The sample taken for sequencing was naive CD4+ T cells from PBMCs. All receptors come from a young man in good health. Some clones in this sample may be carry-over from other donors' samples. Both conserved end residues are part of each CDR3. Fields, in order: CDR3 length, J gene, V gene, D gene, CDR3 protein. D genes are given only for firm matches.

len: 15
j_gene: TRBJ2-1
v_gene: TRBV19
d_gene: .
CDR3aa: CASNLVGNSYNEQFF

len: 15
j_gene: TRBJ2-1
v_gene: TRBV11-2
d_gene: .
CDR3aa: CASSLIKSSYNEQFF

len: 14
j_gene: TRBJ2-7
v_gene: TRBV2
d_gene: .
CDR3aa: CASSENLAQYEQYF

len: 15
j_gene: TRBJ2-2
v_gene: TRBV7-7
d_gene: TRBD2
CDR3aa: CASSPRLAGAGELFF

len: 13
j_gene: TRBJ2-5
v_gene: TRBV28
d_gene: .
CDR3aa: CASSLLAAKTQYF

len: 13
j_gene: TRBJ1-6
v_gene: TRBV11-2
d_gene: .
CDR3aa: CASSGDGPAALHF

len: 13
j_gene: TRBJ2-7
v_gene: TRBV27
d_gene: .
CDR3aa: CASRLSGRGEQYF

len: 16
j_gene: TRBJ2-1
v_gene: TRBV10-3
d_gene: TRBD1
CDR3aa: CAISGTGRESYNEQFF

len: 13
j_gene: TRBJ2-5
v_gene: TRBV10-1
d_gene: .
CDR3aa: CASSENLRETQYF

len: 16
j_gene: TRBJ2-3
v_gene: TRBV2
d_gene: .
CDR3aa: CASSEGGLGHTDTQYF

len: 15
j_gene: TRBJ1-4
v_gene: TRBV28
d_gene: TRBD1
CDR3aa: CASSHRTGGGEKLFF

len: 16
j_gene: TRBJ2-1
v_gene: TRBV28
d_gene: TRBD2
CDR3aa: CASTKAGGVSYNEQFF

len: 13
j_gene: TRBJ1-2
v_gene: TRBV6-5
d_gene: .
CDR3aa: CASRDQGIYGYTF

len: 14
j_gene: TRBJ2-7
v_gene: TRBV6-5
d_gene: .
CDR3aa: CASSTAFLPHEQYF

len: 15
j_gene: TRBJ1-5
v_gene: TRBV19
d_gene: TRBD1
CDR3aa: CASSGTGPLNQPQHF

len: 15
j_gene: TRBJ2-5
v_gene: TRBV5-1
d_gene: .
CDR3aa: CATSSLGQQLETQYF

len: 13
j_gene: TRBJ1-1
v_gene: TRBV5-4
d_gene: .
CDR3aa: CASATGPNTEAFF

len: 12
j_gene: TRBJ2-3
v_gene: TRBV19
d_gene: .
CDR3aa: CASSPYSDTQYF

len: 13
j_gene: TRBJ1-2
v_gene: TRBV2
d_gene: TRBD1
CDR3aa: CARRDRERYGYTF

len: 16
j_gene: TRBJ1-5
v_gene: TRBV18
d_gene: .
CDR3aa: CASSPLRAGAGQPQHF

len: 14
j_gene: TRBJ2-1
v_gene: TRBV2
d_gene: TRBD2
CDR3aa: CASSGIAGLNEQFF

len: 15
j_gene: TRBJ1-1
v_gene: TRBV28
d_gene: .
CDR3aa: CASSWADTLNTEAFF

len: 17
j_gene: TRBJ1-1
v_gene: TRBV19
d_gene: .
CDR3aa: CASSIPPGSTLNTEAFF

len: 15
j_gene: TRBJ2-7
v_gene: TRBV5-1
d_gene: .
CDR3aa: CASSLVRGEAYEQYF

len: 17
j_gene: TRBJ2-1
v_gene: TRBV29-1
d_gene: TRBD2
CDR3aa: CSVEGLAGASYYNEQFF

len: 17
j_gene: TRBJ2-5
v_gene: TRBV4-2
d_gene: TRBD2
CDR3aa: CASSPVGLAGDPETQYF

len: 15
j_gene: TRBJ1-3
v_gene: TRBV15
d_gene: .
CDR3aa: CATSRDGGSGNTIYF

len: 13
j_gene: TRBJ1-4
v_gene: TRBV29-1
d_gene: .
CDR3aa: CSGVSGVNEKLFF

len: 14
j_gene: TRBJ1-1
v_gene: TRBV5-5
d_gene: .
CDR3aa: CASSLGQMNTEAFF

len: 15
j_gene: TRBJ1-1
v_gene: TRBV5-1
d_gene: TRBD1
CDR3aa: CASSLTGATNTEAFF

len: 13
j_gene: TRBJ2-7
v_gene: TRBV29-1
d_gene: .
CDR3aa: CSVDSGGGYEQYF

len: 14
j_gene: TRBJ1-2
v_gene: TRBV18
d_gene: .
CDR3aa: CASSPPRHDYGYTF

len: 13
j_gene: TRBJ1-2
v_gene: TRBV7-3
d_gene: TRBD1
CDR3aa: CASSTGQGQGYTF

len: 17
j_gene: TRBJ2-5
v_gene: TRBV4-1
d_gene: .
CDR3aa: CASSYKVSGITQETQYF

len: 15
j_gene: TRBJ2-7
v_gene: TRBV7-9
d_gene: .
CDR3aa: CASSFMGGATYEQYF

len: 14
j_gene: TRBJ1-2
v_gene: TRBV5-8
d_gene: TRBD1
CDR3aa: CASSLAGTGYGYTF

len: 14
j_gene: TRBJ2-7
v_gene: TRBV27
d_gene: .
CDR3aa: CASSFRGRVGEQYF

len: 17
j_gene: TRBJ1-5
v_gene: TRBV4-1
d_gene: TRBD1
CDR3aa: CASSQEVGTGGRQPQHF

len: 16
j_gene: TRBJ1-3
v_gene: TRBV4-1
d_gene: .
CDR3aa: CASRDPYASSGNTIYF

len: 14
j_gene: TRBJ1-4
v_gene: TRBV7-9
d_gene: .
CDR3aa: CASSLGASNEKLFF

len: 14
j_gene: TRBJ1-1
v_gene: TRBV2
d_gene: .
CDR3aa: CASSRQIKNTEAFF

len: 13
j_gene: TRBJ2-7
v_gene: TRBV7-2
d_gene: .
CDR3aa: CASSLAPAYEQYF

len: 15
j_gene: TRBJ2-2
v_gene: TRBV19
d_gene: .
CDR3aa: CASSRGTFNTGELFF

len: 15
j_gene: TRBJ1-1
v_gene: TRBV7-9
d_gene: TRBD1
CDR3aa: CASSRLGQGNSWDIF

len: 16
j_gene: TRBJ2-1
v_gene: TRBV2
d_gene: TRBD2
CDR3aa: CASIPGSGSSYNEQFF

len: 17
j_gene: TRBJ1-1
v_gene: TRBV28
d_gene: TRBD1
CDR3aa: CASSPPQGQGASTEAFF

len: 14
j_gene: TRBJ2-7
v_gene: TRBV5-6
d_gene: .
CDR3aa: CASSLAWEPYEQYF

len: 14
j_gene: TRBJ2-1
v_gene: TRBV5-5
d_gene: .
CDR3aa: CASSLAGTYNEQFF

len: 14
j_gene: TRBJ2-1
v_gene: TRBV5-1
d_gene: .
CDR3aa: CASSLDSGINEQFF

len: 14
j_gene: TRBJ1-2
v_gene: TRBV10-2
d_gene: .
CDR3aa: CASSDYQGNYGYTF

len: 12
j_gene: TRBJ1-1
v_gene: TRBV29-1
d_gene: .
CDR3aa: CSGRRGDTEAFF

len: 14
j_gene: TRBJ1-1
v_gene: TRBV11-2
d_gene: TRBD1
CDR3aa: CASSRDRVGTEAFF

len: 13
j_gene: TRBJ1-2
v_gene: TRBV7-9
d_gene: .
CDR3aa: CASSFDGDYGYTF

len: 16
j_gene: TRBJ2-3
v_gene: TRBV11-2
d_gene: .
CDR3aa: CASSRDGQTSTDTQYF

len: 15
j_gene: TRBJ2-7
v_gene: TRBV11-2
d_gene: .
CDR3aa: CASSLSGTVSYEQYF

len: 13
j_gene: TRBJ1-4
v_gene: TRBV29-1
d_gene: .
CDR3aa: CSVVSGTNEKLFF

len: 12
j_gene: TRBJ1-5
v_gene: TRBV14
d_gene: .
CDR3aa: CASSQRGQPQHF